This entry describes one T cell receptor beta chain. Its target is not known. Trimming took off 7 bases at V and 4 bases at J, with 8 bases between the two ends. The CDR3 runs to 12 residues. The germline V gene encodes CDR1 LNHDA and CDR2 SQIVND (reference sequence). These data are taken from a study of T cell responses to AZD1222 COVID-19 vaccine. Sequencing used immunoSEQ multiplex PCR; TCRdb keeps in-frame clones, though not all of them. The table includes around 96,000 clones, nearly 90% detected once. General study findings and limits: Repertoire sampling happened only post peak T cell response.

V gene TRBV19 combines with J gene TRBJ1-5; D is unclear. This receptor was taken from an adult in good health. The specimen comprised peripheral blood, sampled on day 0 of AZD1222 vaccination. CDR3 nucleotide sequence: TGTGCCAGTAAGGCAGGTAATCAGCCCCAGCATTTT. Its protein product is CASKAGNQPQHF. The full variable domain, rest sourced from reference TRBV19 and TRBJ1-5, is DGGITQSPKYLFRKEGQNVTLSCEQNLNHDAMYWYRQDPGQGLRLIYYSQIVNDFQKGDIAEGYSVSREKKESFPLTVTSAQKNPTAFYLCASKAGNQPQHFGDGTRLSIL.